The 23 T cell receptor beta chains presented below share a single source sample, sequenced in a study of blood T cell repertoires in COVID-19 (dated by TCRdb to 2020 to 2021). Receptor amplification or capture employed the immunoSEQ multiplex PCR assay. TCRdb mirrors the immuneACCESS table, restricted to in-frame sequences. Some clones are absent from its copies; in checked studies, under half trace to an unresolved V gene, and the reason for the others is unknown. This sample comprises around 120,000 clones, over 80% of them detected only once. 1.5% to 2% of the sample goes to the ten largest clones. Sequenced material: peripheral blood. The receptors here all came from a man between 65 and 85 years old with acute or convalescent COVID-19.

The V and J genes are TRBV5-1 and TRBJ2-1; D is perhaps TRBD2 (6 bases). V shed 5 bases and J shed 6 bases, with 21 bases lying between them. CDR1 and CDR2 (germline): SGHRS, YFSETQ. The CDR3 loop spans 16 amino acids. CDR3 nucleotides: TGCGCCAGCAGGATACTAGCCTCCATCCCCTCCAATGAGCAGTTCTTC. This translates into CASRILASIPSNEQFF.

The rearrangement uses TRBV11-2 and TRBJ2-3; D remains unclear. Germline V gives CDR1 SGHAT, CDR2 FQNNGV. The CDR3 length is 14 residues. The V end lost 3 bases, the J end lost 1 base, and 8 bases lay between the germline ends. For the CDR3, the DNA is TGTGCCAGCAGCTTCCTTCGGGGCACAGATACGCAGTATTTT. It specifies CASSFLRGTDTQYF.

The chain combines TRBV5-1 with TRBJ1-3, with D perhaps TRBD1 (6 bases). The CDR3 spans 14 residues. Deletions cut 3 bases from V and 2 bases from J, with 9 bases between. Germline V gene sequence: CDR1 SGHRS, CDR2 YFSETQ. CDR3 amino acids: CASSSGEAGNTIYF. CDR3 nucleotides: TGCGCCAGCAGCTCAGGGGAAGCTGGAAACACCATATATTTT.

This chain links TRBV6-5 with TRBJ2-5, with 13 bases aligning to TRBD2. CDR1 and CDR2 (germline): MNHEY, SVGAGI. CDR3 size: 15 residues. J lost 4 bases, V lost 6 bases, and 5 bases had no gene match. CDR3 DNA: TGTGCCAGCAGCACGACTAGCGGGGGGCCAGAGACCCAGTACTTC. This translates into CASSTTSGGPETQYF.

The chain is built from TRBV6-2 or TRBV6-3 and TRBJ2-2; TRBD1 agrees at 9 bases. From germline, CDR1 is MNHEY and CDR2 SVGEGT. The CDR3 loop spans 16 amino acids. V was pared by 6 bases and J by 6 bases, with 11 bases of the junction left unmatched. The DNA of the CDR3 is TGTGCCAGCAGCTCTACCGGGACAGGGCTTGCCGGGGAGCTGTTTTTT. Its protein is CASSSTGTGLAGELFF.

The gene calls are TRBV30 and TRBJ1-5; tentative D call: TRBD1 (5 bases). The germline gives CDR1 GTSNPN, CDR2 SVGIG (reference sequence). Between the trimmed V and J ends, which lost 3 bases and 5 bases, there was a span of 17 bases. The CDR3 is made up of 15 amino acids. CDR3 sequence reads: CAWSVELGDYQPQHF. The CDR3 nucleotides read TGTGCCTGGAGCGTCGAACTGGGGGACTATCAGCCCCAGCATTTT. The whole variable domain, filled in from reference TRBV30 and TRBJ1-5, reads SQTIHQWPATLVQPVGSPLSLECTVEGTSNPNLYWYRQAAGRGLQLLFYSVGIGQISSEVPQNLSASRPQDRQFILSSKKLLLSDSGFYLCAWSVELGDYQPQHFGDGTRLSIL.

The chain has TRBV28 and TRBJ1-6; D is unclear. Trimming pared 10 bases from V and 0 bases from J, leaving 13 bases between. There are 15 residues in the CDR3. Germline CDR1 and CDR2: MDHEN and SYDVKM. For the CDR3, the DNA is TGTGCCACCCAAACGGGGAGCTCCTATAATTCACCCCTCCACTTT. Protein sequence: CATQTGSSYNSPLHF.

The gene calls are TRBV5-4 and TRBJ1-4; TRBD1 matches 7 bases. CDR1 and CDR2 from the germline V gene are SGHNT and YYREEE (reference sequence). CDR3 length equals 15 residues. J was trimmed by 10 bases and V by 2 bases; bases with no gene match: 11. CDR3 DNA sequence: TGTGCCAGCAGCTTCGGTGACAGGGCCCCCGGAAAACTGTTTTTT. Its protein is CASSFGDRAPGKLFF.

This clone appeared once. The V call is TRBV4-1, the J call TRBJ1-4, with TRBD1 as a possible D gene (6 bases). The germline CDR1 and CDR2 sequences are MGHRA and YSYEKL. Trimming pared 4 bases from V and 0 bases from J, leaving 21 bases between. The length of the CDR3 is 19 residues. The CDR3 here is CASSPPHYGTRTTNEKLFF. The CDR3 DNA sequence: TGCGCCAGCAGCCCGCCCCACTACGGGACAAGAACAACTAATGAAAAACTGTTTTTT.

The V call is TRBV5-4, the J call TRBJ2-3; D might be TRBD1 (6 bases). Looked up from germline, CDR1 is SGHNT and CDR2 is YYREEE (reference sequence). The CDR3 loop spans 17 amino acids. V was shortened by 4 bases and J by 4 bases, with 22 bases between the two germline ends. In nucleotides, the CDR3 is TGTGCCAGCAGCCGTAACACAGGGAAAAGAGTCGCAGATACGCAGTATTTT. Amino acid sequence: CASSRNTGKRVADTQYF. Drawing the rest from reference TRBV5-4 and TRBJ2-3, the complete variable domain is ETGVTQSPTHLIKTRGQQVTLRCSSQSGHNTVSWYQQALGQGPQFIFQYYREEENGRGNFPPRFSGLQFPNYSSELNVNALELDDSALYLCASSRNTGKRVADTQYFGPGTRLTVL.

This clone was observed once. The V and J genes are TRBV7-9 and TRBJ1-6, with D possibly TRBD1 on 6 matching bases. Germline-derived CDR1 and CDR2 are SEHNR and FQNEAQ (reference sequence). The CDR3 is 12 residues long. The V end lost 5 bases, the J end lost 14 bases, and 13 bases lay between the germline ends. The CDR3 reads CASSTPQGTLHF. The CDR3 region has the DNA TGTGCCAGCAGCACCCCCCAGGGGACCCTCCACTTT.

The gene calls are TRBV10-2 and TRBJ1-6; weak D call: TRBD1 (6 bases). Trimming removed 4 bases at V and 10 bases at J, with 14 bases between. This CDR3 contains 14 residues. Germline-derived CDR1 and CDR2 are WSHSY and SAAADI. This CDR3 reads CASSVQGQVSPLHF. The CDR3 DNA reads as TGCGCCAGCAGTGTTCAGGGGCAAGTCTCACCCCTCCACTTT.

The J gene is TRBJ2-7, the V gene TRBV19; 7 bases fit TRBD2. The trim removed 3 bases at V and 6 bases at J, leaving 8 bases unmatched. The CDR3 is 14 amino acids. Looked up from germline, CDR1 is LNHDA and CDR2 is SQIVND (reference sequence). The chain's CDR3 is CASSISPGGGEQYF. The CDR3 DNA follows: TGTGCCAGTAGTATCTCCCCGGGGGGAGGCGAGCAGTACTTC.

In this sample, this clone turned up once. The chain has TRBV5-1 and TRBJ2-3, with 7 bases matching TRBD2. The CDR3 covers 14 residues. The junction had 3 bases not matched to a gene; V was cut back by 0 bases and J by 5 bases. Germline CDR1 reads SGHRS; CDR2 reads YFSETQ. CDR3: CASSLVSGGDTQYF. CDR3 sequence (DNA): TGCGCCAGCAGCTTGGTATCGGGGGGAGATACGCAGTATTTT.

Only a few counts were recorded for this clone. This chain uses TRBV5-1 with TRBJ2-1, with 7 bases lining up with TRBD1. Germline loops: CDR1 SGHRS, CDR2 YFSETQ. J was trimmed by 6 bases and V by 1 base; bases with no gene match: 4. The CDR3 is 14 residues long. The DNA for the CDR3 is TGCGCCAGCAGCTTGCACAGGGGAGCCAATGAGCAGTTCTTC. It yields the protein CASSLHRGANEQFF.

The rearrangement links TRBV6-5 to TRBJ1-4; perhaps TRBD1 as D (6 bases). The germline CDR1 and CDR2 sequences are MNHEY and SVGAGI. Trimming left V 7 bases short and J 10 bases short, with 16 bases between. The CDR3 is 13 residues long. CDR3 loop: CASMGAARGKLFF. As DNA, the CDR3 is TGTGCCAGCATGGGGGCAGCCCGGGGAAAACTGTTTTTT.

The chain combines TRBV12-3 or TRBV12-4 with TRBJ1-1; D gene ambiguous. V lost 5 bases, J lost 6 bases, and 7 bases lay in between. This CDR3 is 11 amino acids long. CDR3: CASSTVSEAFF. DNA for the CDR3: TGTGCCAGCAGTACAGTCTCTGAAGCTTTCTTT.

This chain uses TRBV4-1 with TRBJ2-3; TRBD1 aligns across 10 bases. The CDR3 is 14 amino acids. V was clipped by 3 bases and J by 6 bases; unmatched bases: 3. Germline V gene data show CDR1 as MGHRA and CDR2 as YSYEKL. CDR3 residues: CASSQGQGPDTQYF. The CDR3 coding sequence is TGCGCCAGCAGCCAGGGACAGGGGCCTGATACGCAGTATTTT.

V and J are TRBV3-1 (or the pseudogene TRBV3-2) and TRBJ2-3; D not resolved. This CDR3 has 15 amino acids. CDR1 LGHDT and CDR2 YNNKEL come from the germline V gene (reference sequence). V shed 1 base and J shed 1 base, with 9 bases lying between them. CDR3 DNA: TGTGCCAGCAGCCAAGTCCACCGGGGCACAGATACGCAGTATTTT. This encodes CASSQVHRGTDTQYF.

The chain is built from TRBV18 and TRBJ1-1; TRBD1 is a possible D gene (5 bases). Trimming left V 3 bases short and J 0 bases short, with 17 bases between. From germline, CDR1 is KGHSH and CDR2 LQKENI. The length of the CDR3 is 17 residues. CDR3 in DNA: TGTGCCAGCTCACCTTGGGCAGGGAGGACCATGAACACTGAAGCTTTCTTT. As protein: CASSPWAGRTMNTEAFF.

The table lists this clone with a few counts. This chain uses TRBV4-1 with TRBJ2-3; tentative D call: TRBD2 (5 bases). The CDR3 totals 17 residues. Germline V gene sequence: CDR1 MGHRA, CDR2 YSYEKL. The V gene lost 0 bases and the J gene lost 7 bases, with 20 bases spanning the gap. The CDR3 loop reads CASSQDSPGDIVNTQYF. CDR3 DNA: TGCGCCAGCAGCCAAGATAGCCCCGGGGATATCGTGAATACGCAGTATTTT.

This clone has just one count. The gene calls are TRBV12-5 and TRBJ1-2; 7 bases line up with TRBD1. The CDR3 loop spans 14 amino acids. V was clipped by 5 bases and J by 3 bases; unmatched bases: 6. Germline-derived CDR1 and CDR2 are LGHNT and FRNRAP. CDR3 amino acids: CASGRPTGYYGYTF. The CDR3 DNA reads as TGTGCTAGTGGTAGACCGACAGGGTACTATGGCTACACCTTC.

This chain uses TRBV15 with TRBJ1-5; 9 bases fit TRBD1. V was pared by 0 bases and J by 6 bases, with 6 bases of the junction left unmatched. Germline V gene sequence: CDR1 LNHNV, CDR2 YYDKDF (reference sequence). The length of the CDR3 is 16 residues. The CDR3 loop is CATSRDRGQGIQPQHF. The DNA of the CDR3 is TGTGCCACCAGCAGAGATAGGGGACAGGGCATTCAGCCCCAGCATTTT.